Below are 32 T cell receptor beta chains sequenced from a single sample in a study of blood T cell repertoires in COVID-19. The data were produced by immunoSEQ multiplex PCR, yet TCRdb's version contains in-frame clones alone and is incomplete. The table records around 300,000 clones, roughly 90% of them present only once. The sample taken for sequencing was peripheral blood. These receptors were taken from a woman in her forties who had recovered from COVID-19.

This rearrangement joins TRBV30 to TRBJ2-1; perhaps TRBD1 as D (6 bases). CDR1 and CDR2 (germline): GTSNPN, SVGIG (reference sequence). Trimming removed 5 bases at V and 2 bases at J, with 10 bases between. CDR3 length equals 13 residues. This chain's CDR3 is CAWRDMPYNEQFF. In nucleotides, the CDR3 is TGTGCCTGGCGGGACATGCCCTACAATGAGCAGTTCTTC.

The chain uses TRBV27 and TRBJ1-1; D ambiguous. The CDR3 runs to 14 residues. Germline V CDR1 and CDR2: MNHEY, SMNVEV (reference sequence). V was trimmed by 8 bases and J by 1 base, leaving 14 bases between them. In DNA form, the CDR3 reads TGTGCCAGCGCCCCGGGTGCGGAGAACACTGAAGCTTTCTTT. Amino acids: CASAPGAENTEAFF.

This sequence joins TRBV19 and TRBJ2-3; 12 bases align to TRBD1. V shed 6 bases and J 6 bases; nucleotides not matched to a gene: 4. CDR1 is LNHDA, CDR2 SQIVND, per germline (reference sequence). The CDR3 spans 14 residues. The CDR3 is CASRGQGARDTQYF. The DNA for the CDR3 is TGTGCCAGTAGGGGACAGGGGGCAAGGGATACGCAGTATTTT.

The chain is built from TRBV9 and TRBJ1-5; D remains unclear. The germline CDR1 and CDR2 sequences are SGDLS and YYNGEE. Trimming pared 0 bases from V and 2 bases from J, leaving 9 bases between. This CDR3 region has 15 residues. The CDR3 loop reads CASSVGAQGNQPQHF. CDR3 nucleotides: TGTGCCAGCAGCGTAGGGGCCCAAGGCAATCAGCCCCAGCATTTT.

The chain uses TRBV19 and TRBJ2-5; 11 bases align to TRBD1. With V trimmed by 10 bases and J by 4 bases, 5 bases remained unmatched. Germline CDR1 LNHDA, CDR2 SQIVND (reference sequence). CDR3 length: 13 residues. The CDR3 reads CATGQGAGETQYF. The CDR3 DNA follows: TGTGCCACCGGACAGGGGGCGGGAGAGACCCAGTACTTC.

This clone has just one count. V is TRBV18 and J is TRBJ2-2; D is undetermined. V was cut by 5 bases and J by 0 bases, with 13 bases left in between. CDR1 is KGHSH, CDR2 LQKENI, per germline. CDR3 length: 16 residues. CDR3 nucleotide sequence: TGTGCCAGCTCAGGCGGTACGTTCGCGAACACCGGGGAGCTGTTTTTT. Its translation is CASSGGTFANTGELFF.

This rearrangement joins TRBV10-2 to TRBJ1-4; TRBD1 aligns across 8 bases. CDR3 length equals 16 residues. Trimming removed 5 bases from V and 6 bases from J; junction bases left unmatched: 11. Germline V gives CDR1 WSHSY, CDR2 SAAADI. CDR3 in DNA: TGCGCCAGCAGTCCCGGGACAGGATATAGGGATGAAAAACTGTTTTTT. This codes for CASSPGTGYRDEKLFF.

This chain joins TRBV2 and TRBJ2-2, with 7 bases that match TRBD2. Per the germline V gene, CDR1 is SNHLY and CDR2 is FYNNEI. The CDR3 has 14 amino acids. V was pared by 6 bases and J by 4 bases, with 5 bases of the junction left unmatched. The CDR3 sequence: CASRLLASTGELFF. DNA for the CDR3: TGTGCCAGCAGGCTACTAGCGAGCACCGGGGAGCTGTTTTTT.

The gene calls are TRBV28 and TRBJ1-5; 7 nucleotides align to TRBD1. V lost 5 bases to trimming and J lost 4 bases; unmatched junction nucleotides: 8. Germline lookup yields CDR1 MDHEN and CDR2 SYDVKM. CDR3 size: 15 residues. The CDR3 loop is CASSGQTGRNQPQHF. In nucleotides, the CDR3 is TGTGCCAGCAGTGGGCAGACAGGGCGAAATCAGCCCCAGCATTTT.

The chain combines TRBV7-2 with TRBJ2-1, with 7 bases aligning to TRBD2. The ends lost 1 base at V and 2 bases at J; junction bases unmatched: 5. This CDR3 contains 16 residues. CDR1 and CDR2 (germline): SGHTA, FQGNSA. Here the CDR3 DNA reads TGTGCCAGCAGCTTAGGGACTAGGAGGACCTACAATGAGCAGTTCTTC. It encodes CASSLGTRRTYNEQFF.

The chain combines TRBV6-5 with TRBJ1-2, with 7 bases matching TRBD1. The CDR3 sequence is 13 residues long. CDR1 and CDR2 (germline): MNHEY, SVGAGI. J lost 7 bases, V lost 2 bases, and 4 bases had no gene match. CDR3 sequence (DNA): TGTGCCAGCAGTTACGAGGGGGCTAGTGGCTACACCTTC. Amino acids: CASSYEGASGYTF.

The V and J genes are TRBV7-6 and TRBJ1-5, with D tentatively TRBD1 (5 bases). V was pared by 3 bases and J by 9 bases, with 18 bases between. CDR1 and CDR2 (germline): SGHVS, FNYEAQ. The CDR3 is 15 residues long. In DNA form, the CDR3 reads TGTGCCAGCAGCTTGGGGAGGGACCGGGGGGGGCCCCAGCATTTT. This encodes CASSLGRDRGGPQHF.

The gene calls are TRBV19 and TRBJ1-1, with 11 bases lining up with TRBD1. The CDR3 has 14 amino acids. The germline V gene encodes CDR1 LNHDA and CDR2 SQIVND (reference sequence). V trimming: 7 bases; J trimming: 1 base; junction bases outside the gene matches: 2. CDR3 coding DNA: TGTGCCAGTACCGGGACAGGGGGGAACACTGAAGCTTTCTTT. Encoded protein: CASTGTGGNTEAFF. The full variable domain, completed using reference TRBV19 and TRBJ1-1, is DGGITQSPKYLFRKEGQNVTLSCEQNLNHDAMYWYRQDPGQGLRLIYYSQIVNDFQKGDIAEGYSVSREKKESFPLTVTSAQKNPTAFYLCASTGTGGNTEAFFGQGTRLTVV.

The genes are TRBV19 and TRBJ1-1; D is undetermined. Per germline, CDR1 LNHDA and CDR2 SQIVND (reference sequence). V shed 1 base and J shed 7 bases, with 13 bases lying between them. The CDR3 spans 14 residues. The CDR3 protein is CASSIAASSGEAFF. As DNA, the CDR3 is TGTGCCAGTAGTATAGCCGCATCCTCCGGTGAAGCTTTCTTT.

The chain uses TRBV30 and TRBJ2-7; 8 bases line up with TRBD2. CDR3 length equals 16 residues. Germline V lookup: CDR1 GTSNPN, CDR2 SVGIG (reference sequence). V was clipped by 2 bases and J by 1 base; unmatched bases: 10. The CDR3 DNA follows: TGTGCCTGGAGTCTCACCTCTAGCGGGTATTCCTACGAGCAGTACTTC. This sequence encodes CAWSLTSSGYSYEQYF.

This chain connects TRBV4-2 to TRBJ2-1; perhaps TRBD2 as D (7 bases). Germline V lookup: CDR1 LGHNA, CDR2 YNFKEQ. The CDR3 loop spans 14 amino acids. V shed 8 bases and J shed 9 bases, with 20 bases lying between them. The CDR3: CASGYNLGGAEQFF. The CDR3 DNA reads as TGTGCCAGCGGCTACAACCTGGGGGGGGCTGAGCAGTTCTTC.

V and J are TRBV30 and TRBJ1-2; 9 bases match TRBD1. The germline V gene has CDR1 GTSNPN and CDR2 SVGIG (reference sequence). The CDR3 has 15 residues. The junction had 3 bases not matched to a gene; V was cut back by 1 base and J by 0 bases. CDR3 DNA sequence: TGTGCCTGGAGTGCGACAGGGGGAACTAACTATGGCTACACCTTC. Protein sequence: CAWSATGGTNYGYTF.

The rearrangement joins TRBV5-1 to TRBJ1-4; D is possibly TRBD1 (6 bases). Trimming stripped 4 bases from V and 6 bases from J, with 16 bases between. Germline CDR1 reads SGHRS; CDR2 reads YFSETQ. This CDR3 is 15 amino acids long. CDR3 sequence (DNA): TGCGCCAGCAGCCGCGGCGTGGGGGCGGATGAAAAACTGTTTTTT. Its protein product is CASSRGVGADEKLFF.

The J gene is TRBJ2-7, the V gene TRBV20-1, with a weak D call TRBD2 (6 bases). This CDR3 is 11 amino acids long. V was pared by 3 bases and J by 5 bases, with 8 bases between. Germline CDR1 DFQATT, CDR2 SNEGSKA (reference sequence). CDR3 in amino acids: CSASRGDEQYF. Written as DNA, the CDR3 is TGCAGTGCTAGTCGCGGGGACGAGCAGTACTTC.

The chain has TRBV11-2 and TRBJ1-3; the match to TRBD1 covers 7 bases. The V gene's germline CDR1 is SGHAT and CDR2 FQNNGV. The CDR3 is 15 residues long. With 4 bases clipped from V and 0 bases from J, the junction kept 3 bases outside the gene matches. This CDR3 reads CASSSTGTSGNTIYF. DNA of the CDR3: TGTGCCAGCAGCTCGACAGGGACCTCTGGAAACACCATATATTTT.

The chain has TRBV3-1 (or the pseudogene TRBV3-2) and TRBJ2-5; D remains unclear. The CDR3 spans 14 residues. Trimming took off 2 bases at V and 2 bases at J, with 9 bases between the two ends. Germline V gene sequence: CDR1 LGHDT, CDR2 YNNKEL (reference sequence). CDR3 in amino acids: CASSQLGGQETQYF. The DNA of the CDR3 is TGTGCCAGCAGCCAACTAGGCGGACAAGAGACCCAGTACTTC.

CDR3 sequence (DNA): TGTGCCAGCGGGGGGCAGGGGGCCGGGTTGTACACTGAAGCTTTCTTT. The encoded protein is CASGGQGAGLYTEAFF. The V and J genes are TRBV7-9 and TRBJ1-1; 8 positions agree with TRBD1. The junction had 14 bases not matched to a gene; V was cut back by 8 bases and J by 3 bases. Per germline, CDR1 SEHNR and CDR2 FQNEAQ (reference sequence). CDR3 length: 16 amino acids.

The gene calls are TRBV5-1 and TRBJ2-7; 8 bases are a match to TRBD1. The junction had 8 bases not matched to a gene; V was cut back by 4 bases and J by 2 bases. Looked up from germline, CDR1 is SGHRS and CDR2 is YFSETQ. CDR3 length equals 15 residues. The CDR3 coding sequence is TGCGCCAGCAGCCCAATAGGGACAGGCCCCTACGAGCAGTACTTC. It translates to CASSPIGTGPYEQYF.

This chain connects TRBV5-1 to TRBJ1-1; 7 positions agree with TRBD1. V dropped 3 bases and J dropped 0; count of bases not matched to a gene: 11. Germline V gene data show CDR1 as SGHRS and CDR2 as YFSETQ. The CDR3 covers 17 residues. The CDR3 DNA sequence: TGCGCCAGCAGCTCTTATGATTCGGGACAGATGAACACTGAAGCTTTCTTT. As protein: CASSSYDSGQMNTEAFF.

The chain carries TRBV10-3 and TRBJ1-4, with D possibly being TRBD1 (5 bases). Trimming removed 4 bases from V and 5 bases from J, with 14 bases in between. CDR1 ENHRY and CDR2 SYGVKD come from the germline V gene. CDR3 length: 15 amino acids. CDR3 in DNA: TGTGCCATCAGTGCCCAGCGGGACGGAAATGAAAAACTGTTTTTT. It is translated as CAISAQRDGNEKLFF.

The V and J genes are TRBV4-1 and TRBJ1-1, with D perhaps TRBD1 (5 bases). This CDR3 has 14 amino acids. Trimming took off 1 base at V and 6 bases at J, with 12 bases between the two ends. Germline V lookup: CDR1 MGHRA, CDR2 YSYEKL. As DNA, the CDR3 is TGCGCCAGCAGCCAAGGCTCAGGGTATGCTGAAGCTTTCTTT. It codes for CASSQGSGYAEAFF.

V usage is TRBV14 and J usage is TRBJ2-2; maybe TRBD1 (8 bases). V was clipped by 4 bases and J by 5 bases, with 14 bases between them. The length of the CDR3 is 15 residues. Germline CDR1 SGHDN, CDR2 FVKESK. The CDR3 bases are TGTGCCAGCAGCCCCAACAGGGGGGGGACCGGGGAGCTGTTTTTT. It codes for CASSPNRGGTGELFF.

The rearrangement links TRBV28 to TRBJ2-2, with D unclear. Between the trimmed V and J ends, which lost 5 bases and 5 bases, there was a span of 15 bases. Germline CDR1 reads MDHEN; CDR2 reads SYDVKM. This CDR3 is 15 amino acids long. The CDR3, as DNA: TGTGCCAGCAGTCCTTACCTGACACTTACCGGGGAGCTGTTTTTT. It translates to CASSPYLTLTGELFF.

The chain uses TRBV2 and TRBJ1-6, with 8 bases fitting TRBD1. Germline V gives CDR1 SNHLY, CDR2 FYNNEI. The CDR3 is 14 residues long. V shed 4 bases and J 7 bases; nucleotides not matched to a gene: 3. DNA of the CDR3: TGTGCCAGCAGTGTGCAGGGGGCAAATTCACCCCTCCACTTT. This gives the protein CASSVQGANSPLHF.

The chain couples TRBV24-1 to TRBJ2-7; 8 nucleotides match TRBD1. The CDR3 runs to 16 residues. After removal of 6 bases from V and 1 base from J, the junction contained 10 bases not matched to a gene. Germline CDR1 reads KGHDR; CDR2 reads SFDVKD. The CDR3 reads CATSPSDRGGSYEQYF. The CDR3 nucleotides read TGTGCCACCAGTCCCTCCGACAGGGGAGGTTCCTACGAGCAGTACTTC.

CDR3: CATSDQQRVGTDTQYF. The CDR3 DNA reads as TGTGCCACCAGTGACCAACAGCGGGTTGGCACAGATACGCAGTATTTT. This chain joins TRBV24-1 and TRBJ2-3; tentative D call: TRBD2 (6 bases). This CDR3 comprises 16 residues. Germline V gives CDR1 KGHDR, CDR2 SFDVKD. With 4 bases removed from V and 1 base from J, the gap between germline ends came to 14 bases.

The CDR3 coding sequence is TGTGCCAGCAGCCCAGGACTAGCGGGTGACAATGAGCAGTTCTTC. It yields the protein CASSPGLAGDNEQFF. The rearrangement joins TRBV3-1 (or the pseudogene TRBV3-2) to TRBJ2-1; 11 positions match TRBD2. Looked up from germline, CDR1 is LGHDT and CDR2 is YNNKEL (reference sequence). This CDR3 is built from 15 residues. With 4 bases clipped from V and 5 bases from J, the junction kept 4 bases outside the gene matches.